Below, 26 T cell receptor beta chains from the same sample are listed, as sequenced in a study of blood T cell repertoires in COVID-19. The protocol was immunoSEQ multiplex PCR, while the TCRdb copy is restricted to in-frame clones and leaves out a portion. The sample shows almost 50,000 clones, roughly 89% of them seen only once. The sequencing input was peripheral blood. These receptors came from a man in his fifties with acute or convalescent COVID-19.

The chain recombines TRBV6-5 with TRBJ1-1; TRBD1 matches at 7 bases. Germline CDR1 is MNHEY and CDR2 is SVGAGI. The CDR3 length is 14 residues. The V segment lost 6 bases and the J segment 6 bases; nucleotides outside the gene matches: 10. The CDR3 region has the DNA TGTGCCAGCAGGTGGAGACAGGGTGCGGCTGAAGCTTTCTTT. Encoded protein: CASRWRQGAAEAFF.

This chain links TRBV7-9 with TRBJ2-7; no definite D call. Germline CDR1 and CDR2: SEHNR and FQNEAQ (reference sequence). There are 14 residues in the CDR3. V was cut by 1 base and J by 2 bases, with 9 bases left in between. The CDR3 bases are TGTGCCAGCAGCTTAGTTAACAGACCCTACGAGCAGTACTTC. Translating gives CASSLVNRPYEQYF.

This clone was counted a few times. This chain links TRBV4-2 with TRBJ2-7, with 7 positions matching TRBD2. The V segment lost 3 bases and the J segment 4 bases; nucleotides outside the gene matches: 9. CDR3 length: 15 residues. Germline V gives CDR1 LGHNA, CDR2 YNFKEQ. CDR3 in DNA: TGTGCCAGCAGCCAGGGGGGGGATATCCCTTACGAGCAGTACTTC. It yields the protein CASSQGGDIPYEQYF.

The CDR3 region is CASSLGGSEKLFF. The DNA for the CDR3 is TGTGCCAGCAGCTTAGGGGGCAGTGAAAAACTGTTTTTT. This chain connects TRBV7-2 to TRBJ1-4; D possibly corresponds to TRBD1 (5 bases). Trimming cost V 1 base and J 7 bases, with 7 bases left between them. This CDR3 is 13 amino acids long. CDR1 and CDR2 from the germline V gene are SGHTA and FQGNSA.

This chain links TRBV6-5 with TRBJ2-7, with TRBD1 matching over 9 bases. The V and J ends lost 2 bases and 4 bases, in that order; junction bases with no gene match: 3. Germline values: CDR1 MNHEY, CDR2 SVGAGI. The CDR3 consists of 14 residues. CDR3 coding DNA: TGTGCCAGCAGTTACCGGGACAGGGCATACGAGCAGTACTTC. Encoded protein: CASSYRDRAYEQYF.

The V gene is TRBV18, the J gene TRBJ2-7, with 7 bases fitting TRBD1. Germline CDR1 KGHSH, CDR2 LQKENI. This CDR3 spans 14 amino acids. V shed 4 bases, J shed 5 bases, and the junction held 8 bases outside the gene matches. CDR3 DNA sequence: TGTGCCAGCTCACTAGACAGGGTTAGCAACGAGCAGTACTTC. Protein: CASSLDRVSNEQYF.

This clone was recorded once. V usage is TRBV27 and J usage is TRBJ1-5, with a possible D match to TRBD1 (6 bases). V was clipped by 3 bases and J by 4 bases, with 13 bases between them. The CDR3 runs 15 residues. Germline CDR1 reads MNHEY; CDR2 reads SMNVEV (reference sequence). In DNA form, the CDR3 reads TGTGCCAGCAGTTTTGCTGGGGGCGCGAATCAGCCCCAGCATTTT. Translating it yields CASSFAGGANQPQHF.

This chain connects TRBV24-1 to TRBJ1-6; D remains unclear. The CDR3 contains 15 residues. Germline V gives CDR1 KGHDR, CDR2 SFDVKD. Trimming took 3 bases from V and 4 from J, leaving 9 bases between them. The DNA for the CDR3 is TGTGCCACCAGTGATCCGCGGAGTTATAATTCACCCCTCCACTTT. It codes for CATSDPRSYNSPLHF.

This clone was seen just once. J is TRBJ2-1 and V is TRBV27, with D possibly being TRBD2 (6 bases). The CDR3 extends over 17 amino acids. CDR1 MNHEY and CDR2 SMNVEV come from the germline V gene (reference sequence). The ends were cut back, 3 bases at V and 0 bases at J, with 15 bases in the middle. The CDR3 DNA is TGTGCCAGCAGTTTTAACATAGCGGAAAGCTCCTACAATGAGCAGTTCTTC. Translated, it gives CASSFNIAESSYNEQFF.

The chain employs TRBV3-1 (or the pseudogene TRBV3-2) and TRBJ2-1; 9 bases agree with TRBD2. In germline, CDR1 is LGHDT, CDR2 YNNKEL (reference sequence). Losses at the gene ends were 4 bases for V and 4 bases for J; bases not matched to a gene: 5. This CDR3 contains 15 residues. CDR3 sequence: CASSRRSGRYNEQFF. CDR3 sequence (DNA): TGTGCCAGCAGCCGACGGAGCGGGAGGTACAATGAGCAGTTCTTC.

The V call is TRBV6-2 or TRBV6-3, the J call TRBJ1-5; 7 bases line up with TRBD1. V lost 5 bases, J lost 0 bases, and 7 bases stayed unmatched. The CDR3 has 16 amino acids. Germline CDR1 is MNHEY and CDR2 is SVGEGT. CDR3 sequence: CASSTGQAYSNQPQHF. The CDR3 coding sequence is TGTGCCAGCAGTACCGGACAGGCCTATAGCAATCAGCCCCAGCATTTT.

This CDR3 is CASSVRGGLAGPGELFF. DNA for the CDR3: TGTGCCAGCAGCGTACGAGGGGGACTAGCGGGACCCGGGGAGCTGTTTTTT. The rearrangement joins TRBV9 to TRBJ2-2; 13 bases are a match to TRBD2. CDR3 length equals 17 residues. V was clipped by 1 base and J by 6 bases; unmatched bases: 6. In germline, CDR1 is SGDLS, CDR2 YYNGEE.

The chain employs TRBV6-6 and TRBJ1-1; TRBD1 agrees at 8 bases. This CDR3 has 13 residues. V shed 6 bases and J 4 bases; nucleotides not matched to a gene: 4. Germline CDR1 MNHNY, CDR2 SVGAGI (reference sequence). This CDR3 reads CASSPDRGTEAFF. The DNA for the CDR3 is TGTGCCAGCAGCCCCGACAGGGGCACTGAAGCTTTCTTT.

This chain joins TRBV6-5 and TRBJ1-1; 7 nucleotides align to TRBD1. Germline V gene sequence: CDR1 MNHEY, CDR2 SVGAGI. The CDR3 sequence is 14 residues long. The ends lost 10 bases at V and 3 bases at J; junction bases unmatched: 11. CDR3 nucleotides: TGTGCCACCACAGGGGAAGGGTTCCACACTGAAGCTTTCTTT. Amino acids: CATTGEGFHTEAFF.

Only one count was recorded for this clone. V usage is TRBV7-2 and J usage is TRBJ2-3; possible D gene TRBD2, 5 bases. Looked up from germline, CDR1 is SGHTA and CDR2 is FQGNSA. The CDR3 covers 15 residues. V was shortened by 5 bases and J by 4 bases, with 16 bases between the two germline ends. The CDR3, as DNA: TGTGCCAGCAGCATCCTCCGGGGAATCTCAGATACGCAGTATTTT. This encodes CASSILRGISDTQYF.

The chain uses TRBV11-2 and TRBJ2-1; 10 bases map to TRBD1. Trimming cost V 2 bases and J 6 bases; bases outside gene matches: 4. In germline, CDR1 is SGHAT, CDR2 FQNNGV. The CDR3 loop spans 15 amino acids. This CDR3 is CASSLWTGGSNEQFF. In DNA, the CDR3 is TGTGCCAGCAGCTTATGGACAGGGGGAAGCAATGAGCAGTTCTTC.

This clone was picked up one time. The gene calls are TRBV30 and TRBJ1-3; D is uncertain. The V gene lost 4 bases and the J gene lost 3 bases, with 4 bases spanning the gap. The CDR3 runs to 11 residues. The germline gives CDR1 GTSNPN, CDR2 SVGIG (reference sequence). This chain's CDR3 is CAWTGGNTIYF. The DNA for the CDR3 is TGTGCCTGGACCGGTGGAAACACCATATATTTT.

The count of this clone is one. The V call is TRBV30, the J call TRBJ1-5; perhaps TRBD1 as D (5 bases). The V end lost 0 bases, the J end lost 1 base, and 16 bases lay between the germline ends. CDR3 length equals 17 residues. Germline assignment: CDR1 GTSNPN and CDR2 SVGIG (reference sequence). CDR3 DNA: TGTGCCTGGAGTGTACCCAGGGCAGGAAGGAGCAATCAGCCCCAGCATTTT. Amino acid sequence: CAWSVPRAGRSNQPQHF.

The rearrangement links TRBV6-5 to TRBJ2-7; TRBD1 matches at 11 bases. Germline V gene lookup returns CDR1 MNHEY and CDR2 SVGAGI. After removal of 4 bases from V and 1 base from J, the junction contained 3 bases not matched to a gene. The CDR3 length is 15 residues. The CDR3 sequence is CASSFRDRGSYEQYF. The CDR3 coding sequence is TGTGCCAGCAGTTTCCGGGACAGGGGGTCCTACGAGCAGTACTTC.

J is TRBJ2-7 and V is TRBV28; TRBD2 might be the D (5 bases). V lost 4 bases and J lost 12, with 19 bases in between. Germline values: CDR1 MDHEN, CDR2 SYDVKM. The CDR3 loop spans 13 amino acids. The CDR3 bases are TGTGCCAGCAGTTCCTGGGTTGGAGGCCGGCGGTACTTC. Its protein is CASSSWVGGRRYF.

This rearrangement joins TRBV7-9 to TRBJ2-3; D not certain. The CDR3 is made up of 17 amino acids. The germline gives CDR1 SEHNR, CDR2 FQNEAQ (reference sequence). Deletions cut 1 base from V and 1 base from J, with 15 bases between. In DNA form, the CDR3 reads TGTGCCAGCAGCTTAGAGTCGATGCGGCGGCGCACAGATACGCAGTATTTT. Its protein is CASSLESMRRRTDTQYF.

The chain joins TRBV28 to TRBJ2-7; 9 nucleotides align to TRBD1. J gave up 4 bases and V 6 bases, and 10 bases lay outside the gene matches. This CDR3 is 15 amino acids long. Germline loops: CDR1 MDHEN, CDR2 SYDVKM. CDR3 sequence: CASSRPGQGVYEQYF. CDR3 sequence (DNA): TGTGCCAGCAGCCGCCCGGGACAGGGTGTTTACGAGCAGTACTTC.

A remark on this clone: Mismatch with germline at one junction end may stem from a read error. This specimen includes other DNA sequences encoding the same CDR3. The rearrangement joins TRBV23-1 to TRBJ1-4, with 8 bases aligning to TRBD1. TRBV23-1 is placed among ORFs of uncertain function. This CDR3 comprises 15 residues. The CDR3 sequence is CASSQPDRGDEKLFF. The DNA for the CDR3 is TGTGCCAGCAGTCAACCCGACAGGGGAGATGAAAAACTGTTTTTT.

The chain links TRBV7-9 to TRBJ2-7, with TRBD1 as a possible D gene (6 bases). With 2 bases removed from V and 3 bases from J, the gap between germline ends came to 8 bases. This CDR3 region has 13 residues. Germline V CDR1 and CDR2: SEHNR, FQNEAQ (reference sequence). The CDR3 spells CASSLTDSYEQYF. The DNA for the CDR3 is TGTGCCAGCAGCTTAACGGACAGCTACGAGCAGTACTTC.

The CDR3 sequence is CASSQGPGSYEQYF. The CDR3 bases are TGTGCCAGCAGCCAGGGGCCAGGGTCCTACGAGCAGTACTTC. This chain uses TRBV4-2 with TRBJ2-7; D is possibly TRBD1 (5 bases). CDR1 LGHNA and CDR2 YNFKEQ come from the germline V gene. The CDR3 is made up of 14 amino acids. Between the trimmed V and J ends, which lost 3 bases and 1 base, there was a span of 10 bases.

The chain employs TRBV11-2 and TRBJ2-3; D might be TRBD2 (7 bases). Trimming removed 1 base from V and 2 bases from J, with 13 bases in between. This CDR3 has 16 residues. The germline V gene encodes CDR1 SGHAT and CDR2 FQNNGV. CDR3 in amino acids: CASSLGRGGYTDTQYF. The CDR3 nucleotides read TGTGCCAGCAGCTTAGGGAGGGGGGGGTACACAGATACGCAGTATTTT.